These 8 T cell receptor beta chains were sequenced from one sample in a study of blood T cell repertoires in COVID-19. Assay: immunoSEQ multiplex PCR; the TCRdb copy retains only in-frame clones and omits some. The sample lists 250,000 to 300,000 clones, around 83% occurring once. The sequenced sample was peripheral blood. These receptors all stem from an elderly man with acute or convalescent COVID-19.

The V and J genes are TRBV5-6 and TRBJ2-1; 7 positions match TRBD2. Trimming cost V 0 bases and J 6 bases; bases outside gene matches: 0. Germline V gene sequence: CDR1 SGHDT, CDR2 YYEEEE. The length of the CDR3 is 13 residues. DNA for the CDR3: TGTGCCAGCAGCTTGGGGACTAGCAATGAGCAGTTCTTC. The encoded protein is CASSLGTSNEQFF.

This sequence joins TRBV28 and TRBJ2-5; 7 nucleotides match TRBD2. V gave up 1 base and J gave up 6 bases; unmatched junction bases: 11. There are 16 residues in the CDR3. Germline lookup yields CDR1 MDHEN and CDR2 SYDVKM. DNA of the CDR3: TGTGCCAGCAGTTTATATGGCCGAGGGAGGGGTAAGACCCAGTACTTC. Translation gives CASSLYGRGRGKTQYF.

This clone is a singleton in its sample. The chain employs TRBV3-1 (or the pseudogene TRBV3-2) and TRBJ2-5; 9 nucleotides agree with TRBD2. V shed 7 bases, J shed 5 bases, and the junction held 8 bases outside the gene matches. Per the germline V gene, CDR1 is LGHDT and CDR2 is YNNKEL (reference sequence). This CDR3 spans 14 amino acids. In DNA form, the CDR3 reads TGTGCCAGCAAAATAGCGGGAGCTCTTGAGACCCAGTACTTC. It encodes CASKIAGALETQYF.

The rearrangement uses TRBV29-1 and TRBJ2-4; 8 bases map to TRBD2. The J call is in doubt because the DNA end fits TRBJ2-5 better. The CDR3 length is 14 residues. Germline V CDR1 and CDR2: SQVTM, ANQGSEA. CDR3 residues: CSVEDFVAGSTQYF. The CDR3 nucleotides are TGCAGCGTTGAAGATTTTGTAGCGGGGTCGACCCAGTACTTC.

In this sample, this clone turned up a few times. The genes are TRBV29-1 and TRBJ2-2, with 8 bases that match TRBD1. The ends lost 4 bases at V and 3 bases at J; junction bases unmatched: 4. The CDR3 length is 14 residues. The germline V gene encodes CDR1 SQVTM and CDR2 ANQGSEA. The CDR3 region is CSVVVTGDTGELFF. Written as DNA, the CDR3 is TGCAGCGTTGTGGTGACAGGGGACACCGGGGAGCTGTTTTTT.

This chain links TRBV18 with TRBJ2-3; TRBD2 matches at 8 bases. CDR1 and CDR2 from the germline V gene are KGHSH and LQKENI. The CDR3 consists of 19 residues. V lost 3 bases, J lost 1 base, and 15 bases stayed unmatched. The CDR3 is CASSPYPIAGPSGTDTQYF. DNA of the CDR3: TGTGCCAGCTCACCCTATCCTATAGCGGGACCTTCAGGCACAGATACGCAGTATTTT.

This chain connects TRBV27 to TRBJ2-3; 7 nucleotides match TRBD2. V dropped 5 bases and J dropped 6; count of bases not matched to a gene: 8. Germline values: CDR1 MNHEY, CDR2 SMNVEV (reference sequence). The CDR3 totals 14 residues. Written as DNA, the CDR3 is TGTGCCAGCAGTCGACGGACTAGTGGGGATACGCAGTATTTT. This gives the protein CASSRRTSGDTQYF.

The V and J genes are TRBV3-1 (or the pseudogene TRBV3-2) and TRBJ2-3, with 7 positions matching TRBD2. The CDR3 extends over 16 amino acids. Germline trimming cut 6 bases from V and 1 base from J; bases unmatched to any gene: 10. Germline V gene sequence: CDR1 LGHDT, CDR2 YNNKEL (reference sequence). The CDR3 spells CASRPSGVGGTDTQYF. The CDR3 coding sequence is TGTGCCAGCAGACCAAGCGGGGTTGGGGGCACAGATACGCAGTATTTT.